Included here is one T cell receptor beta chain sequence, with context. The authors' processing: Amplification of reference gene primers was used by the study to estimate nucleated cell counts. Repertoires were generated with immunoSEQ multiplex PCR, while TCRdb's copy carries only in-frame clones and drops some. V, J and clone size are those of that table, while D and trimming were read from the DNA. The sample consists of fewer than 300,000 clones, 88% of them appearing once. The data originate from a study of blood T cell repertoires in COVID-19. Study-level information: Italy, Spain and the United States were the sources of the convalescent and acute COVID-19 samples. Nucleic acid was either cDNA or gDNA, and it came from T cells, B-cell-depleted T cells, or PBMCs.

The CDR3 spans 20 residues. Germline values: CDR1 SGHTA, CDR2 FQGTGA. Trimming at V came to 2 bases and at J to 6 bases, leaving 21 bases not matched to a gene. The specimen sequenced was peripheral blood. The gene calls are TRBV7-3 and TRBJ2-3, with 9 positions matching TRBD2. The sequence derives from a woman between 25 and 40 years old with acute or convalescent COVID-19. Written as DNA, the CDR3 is TGTGCCAGCAGCTTATTCTCAGGGGCTAGCGGGATAGATAGCAGGGATACGCAGTATTTT. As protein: CASSLFSGASGIDSRDTQYF.